Below, 14 T cell receptor beta chains from the same sample are listed, as sequenced in a study of T-cell memory formation after mild COVID-19. Using its own MiXCR run on the 5' RACE reads, TCRdb lists one record per CDR3 protein. The data hold around 390,000 distinct CDR3 sequences, with about 16% observed a single time. Sequencing used PBMCs or a T cell subset sorted from them (not recorded which). The receptors here all came from a man aged 18 to 30 who had mild COVID-19 (a few samples of this study predate the infection). Cell type and time point are not known.

This clonotype has only a few counts. This chain joins TRBV9 and TRBJ2-1; D not resolved. CDR3 length: 17 residues. The germline V gene encodes CDR1 SGDLS and CDR2 YYNGEE. Trimming removed 4 bases from V and 3 bases from J, with 20 bases in between. CDR3 DNA: TGTGCCAGCAGCATCGGAGTTGGACGTACGCGCTACAATGAGCAGTTCTTC. This gives the protein CASSIGVGRTRYNEQFF.

The J gene is TRBJ2-7, the V gene TRBV20-1; D is undetermined. In germline, CDR1 is DFQATT, CDR2 SNEGSKA (reference sequence). V was trimmed by 0 bases and J by 9 bases, leaving 15 bases between them. CDR3 size: 13 residues. The CDR3 DNA sequence: TGCAGTGCTAGAGATGGAAGGGAAACTGGGCAGTACGTC. Protein product: CSARDGRETGQYV.

This chain connects TRBV7-2 to TRBJ2-1; TRBD1 aligns across 10 bases. The V and J ends lost 5 bases and 8 bases, in that order; junction bases with no gene match: 6. CDR1 is SGHTA and CDR2 is FQGNSA in the germline V gene. The CDR3 loop spans 14 amino acids. For the CDR3, the DNA is TGTGCCAGCAGCCTATCTGACAGGGGGCATGAGCAGTTCTTC. Amino acid sequence: CASSLSDRGHEQFF.

Notes on this clonotype: Mismatch with germline at one junction end may stem from a read error. V is TRBV7-7 and J is TRBJ1-5; a possible D gene is TRBD1 (5 bases). The CDR3 spans 16 residues. Germline-derived CDR1 and CDR2 are SSHAT and FNYEAQ (reference sequence). CDR3 in DNA: TGTGCTAGCAGCTTGGGGGGACGGTGGAGCAATCAGCCCCAGCATTTT. Encoded protein: CASSLGGRWSNQPQHF.

The rearrangement links TRBV30 to TRBJ2-7, with 7 bases that match TRBD1. Germline lookup yields CDR1 GTSNPN and CDR2 SVGIG (reference sequence). This CDR3 is built from 14 residues. J gave up 2 bases and V 2 bases, and 6 bases lay outside the gene matches. CDR3 amino acids: CAWSRDRGPYEQYF. The DNA of the CDR3 is TGTGCCTGGAGTCGGGACAGAGGACCCTACGAGCAGTACTTC. Combining the CDR3 with reference TRBV30 and TRBJ2-7 gives the whole variable domain SQTIHQWPATLVQPVGSPLSLECTVEGTSNPNLYWYRQAAGRGLQLLFYSVGIGQISSEVPQNLSASRPQDRQFILSSKKLLLSDSGFYLCAWSRDRGPYEQYFGPGTRLTVT.

Many counts were recorded for this clonotype. The chain is built from TRBV7-9 and TRBJ1-6; TRBD1 agrees at 7 bases. The CDR3 has 16 amino acids. Trimming took 4 bases from V and 4 from J; bases not matched to a gene: 7. Germline values: CDR1 SEHNR, CDR2 FQNEAQ (reference sequence). The CDR3 region has the DNA TGTGCCAGCAGCTCGAGCGGGACAGCATATAATTCACCCCTCCACTTT. Protein: CASSSSGTAYNSPLHF.

This sequence joins TRBV24-1 and TRBJ1-2; D is undetermined. The CDR3 covers 17 residues. V was pared by 1 base and J by 0 bases, with 14 bases between. CDR1 KGHDR and CDR2 SFDVKD come from the germline V gene. The CDR3 sequence is CATSDFTGPETNYGYTF. The CDR3 DNA follows: TGTGCCACCAGTGATTTTACCGGCCCAGAAACTAACTATGGCTACACCTTC.

The CDR3 DNA sequence: TGCGCCAGCAGCTGGGGGACGGCTACCGGTTATGGCTACACCTTC. This gives the protein CASSWGTATGYGYTF. V usage is TRBV5-1 and J usage is TRBJ1-2; a possible D gene is TRBD1 (5 bases). Deletions cut 3 bases from V and 5 bases from J, with 17 bases between. The CDR3 loop spans 15 amino acids. In germline, CDR1 is SGHRS, CDR2 YFSETQ.

This sequence joins TRBV11-2 and TRBJ2-5; D might be TRBD2 (7 bases). The CDR3 length is 16 residues. Trimming left V 4 bases short and J 3 bases short, with 18 bases between. Germline assignment: CDR1 SGHAT and CDR2 FQNNGV. This CDR3 reads CASSYPVGGHKETQYF. In nucleotides, the CDR3 is TGTGCCAGCAGCTATCCCGTCGGGGGGCACAAAGAGACCCAGTACTTC.

Only a few counts were recorded for this clonotype. This chain joins TRBV12-3 or TRBV12-4 and TRBJ1-1, with no clear D. V dropped 3 bases and J dropped 4 bases, with 6 bases sitting between them. The CDR3 contains 12 residues. The CDR3 DNA reads TGTGCCAGCAGTTTGGCAGCCACTGAAGCTTTCTTT. Its protein product is CASSLAATEAFF.

In its sample, this clonotype was seen many times. The V and J genes are TRBV5-1 and TRBJ1-1; D perhaps matches TRBD1 (5 bases). Germline CDR1 reads SGHRS; CDR2 reads YFSETQ. The germline V and J ends were trimmed by 4 bases and 11 bases, with 21 bases remaining between them. The CDR3 is 14 residues long. The CDR3 nucleotides are TGCGCCAGCAGCGCCCATTGGGGGGTCCAAGCGGCTTTCTTT. It specifies CASSAHWGVQAAFF.

The chain recombines TRBV9 with TRBJ2-3; the D gene is possibly TRBD2 (5 bases). The CDR3 extends over 15 amino acids. Germline V lookup: CDR1 SGDLS, CDR2 YYNGEE. The V gene lost 0 bases and the J gene lost 3 bases, with 11 bases spanning the gap. CDR3 DNA: TGTGCCAGCAGCGTAGGAGGGAGTTTAACAGATACGCAGTATTTT. Translated: CASSVGGSLTDTQYF.

This clonotype was counted only a few times. The chain has TRBV29-1 and TRBJ2-3, with D maybe TRBD2 (6 bases). The CDR3 contains 12 residues. Germline V gives CDR1 SQVTM, CDR2 ANQGSEA. Trimming left V 7 bases short and J 4 bases short, with 12 bases between. This CDR3 reads CSARRLADTQYF. The CDR3 bases are TGCAGCGCGCGCCGACTAGCAGATACGCAGTATTTT.

This sequence joins TRBV18 and TRBJ2-5; D remains unclear. Germline CDR1 and CDR2: KGHSH and LQKENI. With 6 bases removed from V and 5 bases from J, the gap between germline ends came to 7 bases. This CDR3 region has 11 residues. CDR3 nucleotide sequence: TGTGCCAGCTCCCCTGATGAGACCCAGTACTTC. Encoded protein: CASSPDETQYF.